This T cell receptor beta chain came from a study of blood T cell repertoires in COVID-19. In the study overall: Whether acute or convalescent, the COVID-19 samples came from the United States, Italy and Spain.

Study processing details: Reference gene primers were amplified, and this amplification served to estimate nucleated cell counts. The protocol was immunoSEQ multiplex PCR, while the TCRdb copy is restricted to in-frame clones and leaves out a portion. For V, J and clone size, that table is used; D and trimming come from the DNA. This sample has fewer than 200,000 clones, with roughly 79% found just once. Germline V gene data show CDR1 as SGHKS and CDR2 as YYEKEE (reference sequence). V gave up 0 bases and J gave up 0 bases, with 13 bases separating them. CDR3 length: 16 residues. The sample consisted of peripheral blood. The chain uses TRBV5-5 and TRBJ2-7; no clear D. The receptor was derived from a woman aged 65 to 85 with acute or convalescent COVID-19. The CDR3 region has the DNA TGTGCCAGCAGCTTGGATCTACGGAGTAGCTCCTACGAGCAGTACTTC. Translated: CASSLDLRSSSYEQYF.